This T cell receptor beta chain derives from a study of shared clonotypes between healthy human individuals. CDR3 length equals 15 residues. Trimming removed 5 bases from V and 5 bases from J, with 19 bases in between. Assay: immunoSEQ multiplex PCR; the TCRdb copy retains only in-frame clones and omits some. There are roughly 2 million clones in the sample; roughly 94% occur only once, and approximately 1.2% lies in the top ten. CD8 cells classed as naive were CD45RO-negative and positively selected for CCR7, excluding terminally differentiated effector memory CD45RA+ cells. Concerning this clone: Its antigen is unknown.

Study observations and caveats: Naive subsets usually exceeded memory subsets in estimated richness.

J is TRBJ2-7 and V is TRBV23-1, with D possibly being TRBD1 or TRBD2 (6 bases each). TRBV23-1 is an ORF, with its function uncertain. The sequenced sample was naive CD8+ T cells sorted from blood. The receptor was derived from a man in his late teens or twenties in good health. The CDR3 here is CASSFGQGRKDEQYF. For the CDR3, the DNA is TGCGCCAGCAGTTTTGGTCAGGGGAGGAAAGACGAGCAGTACTTC.